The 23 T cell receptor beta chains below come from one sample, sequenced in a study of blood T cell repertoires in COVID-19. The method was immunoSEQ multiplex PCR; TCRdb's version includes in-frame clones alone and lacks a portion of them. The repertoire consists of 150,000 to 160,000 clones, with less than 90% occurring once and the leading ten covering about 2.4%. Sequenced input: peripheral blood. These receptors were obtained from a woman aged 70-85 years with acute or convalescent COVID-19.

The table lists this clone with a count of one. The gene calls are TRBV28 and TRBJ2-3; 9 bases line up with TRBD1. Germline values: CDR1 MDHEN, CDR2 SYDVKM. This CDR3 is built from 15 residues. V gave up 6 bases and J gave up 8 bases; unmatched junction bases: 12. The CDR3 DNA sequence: TGTGCCAGCAGCTCTCCGGGACAGGGAGGCGTTACGCAGTATTTT. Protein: CASSSPGQGGVTQYF.

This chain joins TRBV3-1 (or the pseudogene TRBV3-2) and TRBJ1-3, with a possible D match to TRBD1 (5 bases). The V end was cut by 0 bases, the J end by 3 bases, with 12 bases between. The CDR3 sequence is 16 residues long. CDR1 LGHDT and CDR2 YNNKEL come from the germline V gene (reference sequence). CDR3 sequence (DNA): TGTGCCAGCAGCCAAGAGGCAGGGACTGGTGGAAACACCATATATTTT. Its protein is CASSQEAGTGGNTIYF.

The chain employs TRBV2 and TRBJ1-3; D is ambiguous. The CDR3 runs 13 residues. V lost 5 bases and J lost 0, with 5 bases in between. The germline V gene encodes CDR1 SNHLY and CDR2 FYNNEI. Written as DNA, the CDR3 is TGTGCCAGCAGTCAGGACTCTGGAAACACCATATATTTT. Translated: CASSQDSGNTIYF.

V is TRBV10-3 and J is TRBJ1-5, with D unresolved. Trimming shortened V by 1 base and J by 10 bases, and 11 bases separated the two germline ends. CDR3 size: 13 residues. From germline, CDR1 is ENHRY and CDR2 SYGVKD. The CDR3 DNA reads TGTGCCATCAGTGAGTATTACTATAGTCCCCAGCATTTT. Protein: CAISEYYYSPQHF.

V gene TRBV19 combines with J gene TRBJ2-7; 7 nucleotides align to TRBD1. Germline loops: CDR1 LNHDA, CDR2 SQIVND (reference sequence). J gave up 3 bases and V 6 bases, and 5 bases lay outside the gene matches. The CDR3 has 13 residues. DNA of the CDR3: TGTGCCAGTAGCCCCCGACAGGGCTACGAGCAGTACTTC. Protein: CASSPRQGYEQYF.

The CDR3 loop reads CASIRNTEAFF. CDR3 nucleotide sequence: TGTGCCAGCATTCGTAACACTGAAGCTTTCTTT. V is TRBV6-5 and J is TRBJ1-1; D gene uncertain. Per the germline V gene, CDR1 is MNHEY and CDR2 is SVGAGI. Trimming removed 7 bases at V and 2 bases at J, with 5 bases between. The CDR3 length is 11 residues.

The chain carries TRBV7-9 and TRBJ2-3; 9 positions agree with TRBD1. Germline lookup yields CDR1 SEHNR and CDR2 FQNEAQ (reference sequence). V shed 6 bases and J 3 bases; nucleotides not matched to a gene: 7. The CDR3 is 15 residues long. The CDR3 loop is CASSMGQGGTDTQYF. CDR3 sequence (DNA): TGTGCCAGCAGTATGGGACAGGGTGGAACAGATACGCAGTATTTT.

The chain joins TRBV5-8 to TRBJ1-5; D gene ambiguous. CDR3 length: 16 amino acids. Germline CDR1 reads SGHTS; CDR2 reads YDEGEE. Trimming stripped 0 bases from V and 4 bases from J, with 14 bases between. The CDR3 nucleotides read TGTGCCAGCAGCTTGGGCCAATCGGTTCCAAATCAGCCCCAGCATTTT. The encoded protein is CASSLGQSVPNQPQHF.

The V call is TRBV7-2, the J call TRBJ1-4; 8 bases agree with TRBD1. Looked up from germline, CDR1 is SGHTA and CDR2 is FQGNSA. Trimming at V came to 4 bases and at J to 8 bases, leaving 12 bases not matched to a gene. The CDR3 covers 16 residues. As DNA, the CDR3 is TGTGCCAGCAGCTCCCCAAGGACAGGGTTGGGGGAAAAACTGTTTTTT. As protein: CASSSPRTGLGEKLFF.

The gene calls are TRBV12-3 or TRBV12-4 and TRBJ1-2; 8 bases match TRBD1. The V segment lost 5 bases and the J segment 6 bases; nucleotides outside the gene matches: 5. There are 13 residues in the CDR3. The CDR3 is CASSRTGQDGYTF. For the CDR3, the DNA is TGTGCCAGCAGTCGGACAGGGCAAGATGGCTACACCTTC.

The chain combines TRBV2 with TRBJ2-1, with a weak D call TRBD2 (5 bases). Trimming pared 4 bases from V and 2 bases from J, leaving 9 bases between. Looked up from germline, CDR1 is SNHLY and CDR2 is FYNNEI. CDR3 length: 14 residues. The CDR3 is CASSADGTYNEQFF. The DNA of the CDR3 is TGTGCCAGCAGTGCAGACGGGACCTACAATGAGCAGTTCTTC.

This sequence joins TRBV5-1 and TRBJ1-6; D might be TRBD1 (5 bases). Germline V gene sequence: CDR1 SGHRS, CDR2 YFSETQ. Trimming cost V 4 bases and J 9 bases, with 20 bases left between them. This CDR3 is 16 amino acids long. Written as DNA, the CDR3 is TGCGCCAGCAGCCCTGGGGCCGGCTTGGGTGGTTCACCCCTCCACTTT. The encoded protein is CASSPGAGLGGSPLHF.

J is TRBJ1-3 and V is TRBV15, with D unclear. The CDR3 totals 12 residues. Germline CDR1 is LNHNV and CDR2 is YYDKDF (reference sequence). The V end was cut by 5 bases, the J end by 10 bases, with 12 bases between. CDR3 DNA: TGTGCCACCAGCGCCCACGGGGAAACCATATATTTT. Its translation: CATSAHGETIYF.

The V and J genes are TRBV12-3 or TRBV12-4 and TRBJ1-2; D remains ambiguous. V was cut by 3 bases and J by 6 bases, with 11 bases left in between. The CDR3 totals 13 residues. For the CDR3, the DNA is TGTGCCAGCAGTTTCGTCATTCGGGATGGCTACACCTTC. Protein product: CASSFVIRDGYTF.

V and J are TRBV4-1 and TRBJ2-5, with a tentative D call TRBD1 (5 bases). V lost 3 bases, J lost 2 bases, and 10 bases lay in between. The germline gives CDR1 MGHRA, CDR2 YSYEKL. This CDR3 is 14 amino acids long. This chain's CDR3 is CASSQDIIQETQYF. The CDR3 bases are TGCGCCAGCAGCCAGGACATCATTCAAGAGACCCAGTACTTC.

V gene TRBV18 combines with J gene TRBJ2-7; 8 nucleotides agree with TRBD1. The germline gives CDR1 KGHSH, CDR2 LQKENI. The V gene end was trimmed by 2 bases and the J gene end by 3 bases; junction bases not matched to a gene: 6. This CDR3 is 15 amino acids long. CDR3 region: CASSPSPGGLYEQYV. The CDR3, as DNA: TGTGCCAGCTCACCATCCCCAGGGGGCCTCTACGAGCAGTACGTC.

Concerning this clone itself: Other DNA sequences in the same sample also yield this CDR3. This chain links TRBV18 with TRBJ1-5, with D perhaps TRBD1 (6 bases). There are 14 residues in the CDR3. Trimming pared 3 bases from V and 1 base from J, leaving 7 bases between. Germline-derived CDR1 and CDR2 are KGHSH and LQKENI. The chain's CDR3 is CASSPGQSNQPQHF. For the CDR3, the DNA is TGTGCCAGCTCACCCGGACAGAGCAATCAGCCCCAGCATTTT.

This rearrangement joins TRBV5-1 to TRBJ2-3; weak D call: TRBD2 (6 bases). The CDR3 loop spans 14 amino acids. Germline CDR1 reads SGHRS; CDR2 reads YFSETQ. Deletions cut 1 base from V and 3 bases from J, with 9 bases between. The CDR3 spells CASSLTSSTDTQYF. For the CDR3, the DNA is TGCGCCAGCAGCTTGACTAGCTCGACAGATACGCAGTATTTT.

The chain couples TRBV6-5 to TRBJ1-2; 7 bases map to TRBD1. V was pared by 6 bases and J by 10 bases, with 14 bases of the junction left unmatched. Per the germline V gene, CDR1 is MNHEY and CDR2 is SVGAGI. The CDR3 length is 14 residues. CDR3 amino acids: CASRPDRAGKDYTF. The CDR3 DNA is TGTGCCAGCAGACCCGACAGGGCCGGGAAGGACTACACCTTC.

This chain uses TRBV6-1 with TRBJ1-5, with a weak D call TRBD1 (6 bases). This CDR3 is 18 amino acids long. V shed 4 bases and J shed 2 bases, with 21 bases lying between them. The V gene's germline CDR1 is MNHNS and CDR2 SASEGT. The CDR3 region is CASSGGGTGRRRNQPQHF. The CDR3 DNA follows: TGTGCCAGCAGTGGGGGGGGAACAGGGCGTCGGCGCAATCAGCCCCAGCATTTT.

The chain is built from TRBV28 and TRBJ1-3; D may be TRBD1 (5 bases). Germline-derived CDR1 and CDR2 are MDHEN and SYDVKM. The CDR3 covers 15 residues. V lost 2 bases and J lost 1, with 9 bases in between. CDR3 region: CASSLQGWSGNTIYF. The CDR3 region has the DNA TGTGCCAGCAGTTTACAGGGATGGTCTGGAAACACCATATATTTT.

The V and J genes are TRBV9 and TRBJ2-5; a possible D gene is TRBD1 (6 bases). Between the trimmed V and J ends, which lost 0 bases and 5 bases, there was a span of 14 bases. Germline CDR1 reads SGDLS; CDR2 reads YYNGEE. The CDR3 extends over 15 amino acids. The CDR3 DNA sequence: TGTGCCAGCAGCGTAGGGGGACACCCGCCTGAGACCCAGTACTTC. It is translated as CASSVGGHPPETQYF.

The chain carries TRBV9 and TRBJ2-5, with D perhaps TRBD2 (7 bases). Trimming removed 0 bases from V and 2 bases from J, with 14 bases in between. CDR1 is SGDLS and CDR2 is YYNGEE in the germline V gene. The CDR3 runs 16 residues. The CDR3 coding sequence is TGTGCCAGCAGCGTAGCCATGGGGGGGGCACAAGAGACCCAGTACTTC. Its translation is CASSVAMGGAQETQYF.